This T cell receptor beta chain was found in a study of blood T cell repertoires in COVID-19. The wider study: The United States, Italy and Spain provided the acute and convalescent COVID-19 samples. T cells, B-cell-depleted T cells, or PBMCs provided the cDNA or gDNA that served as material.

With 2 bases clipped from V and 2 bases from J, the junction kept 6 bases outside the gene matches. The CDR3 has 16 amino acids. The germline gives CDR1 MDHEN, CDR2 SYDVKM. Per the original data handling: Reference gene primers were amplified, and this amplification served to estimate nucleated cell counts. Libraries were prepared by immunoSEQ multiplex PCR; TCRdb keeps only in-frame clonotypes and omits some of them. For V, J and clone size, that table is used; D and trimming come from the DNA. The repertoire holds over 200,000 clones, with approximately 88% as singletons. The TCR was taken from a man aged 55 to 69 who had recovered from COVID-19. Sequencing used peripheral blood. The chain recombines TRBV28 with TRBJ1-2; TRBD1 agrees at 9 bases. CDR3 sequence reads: CASSLHTDRGNYGYTF. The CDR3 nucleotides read TGTGCCAGCAGTTTACATACGGACAGGGGAAACTATGGCTACACCTTC.